Listed below are T cell receptor beta chains from one sample, sequenced in a study of blood T cell repertoires in COVID-19. Measured with immunoSEQ multiplex PCR; TCRdb has only the in-frame clones, and not every one. The sample consists of about 99,000 clones, less than 85% of them appearing once. Sequenced material: peripheral blood. The receptors were sampled from a woman aged 80 or older with active or convalescent COVID-19. Both conserved end residues are part of each CDR3. Fields, in order: D gene, clone size, J gene, V gene, CDR3 protein, CDR3 DNA. A D gene is named only where the DNA matches it firmly. Only part of the rows carry a size: once, few, many, or a class if the clone is expanded.

>TRBD1|.|TRBJ1-1|TRBV5-1
CASSRTGWNTEAFF
TGCGCCAGCAGCCGGACAGGGTGGAACACTGAAGCTTTCTTT
>.|.|TRBJ2-5|TRBV5-1
CASSLEGGETQYF
TGCGCCAGCAGCTTGGAAGGAGGGGAGACCCAGTACTTC
>.|.|TRBJ1-5|TRBV9
CASSVEREPQHF
TGTGCCAGCAGCGTAGAGAGGGAGCCCCAGCATTTT
>.|.|TRBJ1-6|TRBV7-8
CASSLGIGGINSPLHF
TGTGCCAGCAGCTTAGGGATCGGGGGTATCAATTCACCCCTCCACTTT
>.|.|TRBJ2-7|TRBV5-4
CASSLFAYEQYF
TGTGCCAGCAGCTTGTTCGCCTACGAGCAGTACTTC
>.|.|TRBJ2-7|TRBV7-3
CASSLGGLDEQYF
TGTGCCAGCAGCTTAGGAGGTCTCGACGAGCAGTACTTC
>TRBD1|.|TRBJ2-7|TRBV9
CASSGPGTGTYEQYF
TGTGCCAGCAGCGGACCCGGGACAGGGACGTACGAGCAGTACTTC
>TRBD2|.|TRBJ2-1|TRBV7-8
CASSLRVQGGNEQFF
TGTGCCAGCAGCCTAAGGGTCCAGGGAGGGAATGAGCAGTTCTTC
>TRBD1|.|TRBJ1-2|TRBV6-5
CATRTGAPNYGYAF
TGTGCCACAAGGACAGGGGCTCCTAACTATGGCTACGCCTTC
>.|.|TRBJ2-5|TRBV21-1
CASQVKTRWANGETQYF
TGTGCCAGCCAGGTCAAGACTAGATGGGCCAATGGAGAGACCCAGTACTTC
>.|.|TRBJ2-3|TRBV6-5
CASSRETRGTDTQYF
TGTGCCAGCAGCAGAGAGACTAGGGGCACAGATACGCAGTATTTT
>TRBD1|.|TRBJ1-2|TRBV28
CASSSQGAHGYTF
TGTGCCAGCAGTTCACAGGGGGCCCATGGCTACACCTTC
>.|.|TRBJ2-7|TRBV6-5
CASRLEGAFYEQYF
TGTGCCAGCAGGCTGGAGGGGGCGTTCTACGAGCAGTACTTC
>TRBD2|few|TRBJ2-7|TRBV7-2
CASRRGLAGTYEQYF
TGTGCCAGCAGGAGGGGCCTAGCGGGGACATACGAGCAGTACTTC
>TRBD1|.|TRBJ1-5|TRBV29-1
CSVGTDYSNQPQHF
TGCAGCGTGGGGACAGATTATAGCAATCAGCCCCAGCATTTT
>.|.|TRBJ2-3|TRBV9
CASSVVGTDTQYF
TGTGCCAGCAGCGTAGTCGGCACAGATACGCAGTATTTT
>.|.|TRBJ2-1|TRBV28
CASTPYAVHEQFF
TGTGCCAGCACCCCCTATGCGGTCCATGAGCAGTTCTTC
>TRBD1|.|TRBJ1-3|TRBV5-1
CASSSGQGDGNTIYF
TGCGCCAGCAGCTCGGGACAGGGGGACGGAAACACCATATATTTT
>.|.|TRBJ2-7|TRBV6-1
CASSEAEYYEQYF
TGTGCCAGCAGTGAAGCCGAGTACTACGAGCAGTACTTC
>TRBD2|.|TRBJ2-5|TRBV7-6
CASSQTSVGETQYF
TGTGCCAGCAGCCAAACTAGCGTAGGAGAGACCCAGTACTTC
>TRBD1|few|TRBJ2-1|TRBV4-1
CASTRSQGDNEQFF
TGCGCCAGCACTCGATCCCAGGGGGACAATGAGCAGTTCTTC
>TRBD1|.|TRBJ2-3|TRBV9
CASSAPGQTTDTQYF
TGTGCCAGCAGCGCACCGGGACAGACCACAGATACGCAGTATTTT
>TRBD2|.|TRBJ2-3|TRBV6-2/TRBV6-3
CASSPRTSGRSDTQYF
TGTGCCAGCAGTCCACGGACTAGCGGGAGGTCAGATACGCAGTATTTT
>TRBD1|.|TRBJ2-1|TRBV6-2/TRBV6-3
CASSYRPGDRGNEQFF
TGTGCCAGCAGTTACAGACCCGGGGACAGGGGCAATGAGCAGTTCTTC